The entry below describes one T cell receptor beta chain. Other nucleotide sequences from this sample produce the same CDR3. This record comes from a study of blood T cell repertoires in COVID-19. Whole-study context: Researchers got acute and convalescent COVID-19 samples from the United States, Italy and Spain. T cells, B-cell-depleted T cells, or PBMCs provided the cDNA or gDNA that served as material.

With 4 bases removed from V and 7 bases from J, the gap between germline ends came to 13 bases. Germline loops: CDR1 LGHDT, CDR2 YNNKEL (reference sequence). This CDR3 contains 14 residues. In the original analysis: Reference gene primer amplification gave estimated nucleated cell counts. The assay was immunoSEQ multiplex PCR, and TCRdb's table has in-frame clones only and misses some. V, J and clone size are taken as reported in that table, and D and trimming were inferred from the DNA itself. The table records 250,000 or so clones, roughly 77% of them present only once. Specimen: peripheral blood. V usage is TRBV3-1 (or the pseudogene TRBV3-2) and J usage is TRBJ1-4; a weak D match, TRBD1 (5 bases). This sequence was found in a woman of 80 years or more with acute or convalescent COVID-19. Here the CDR3 DNA reads TGTGCCAGCAGCCTCGGGGGGGGAGGTGAAAAACTGTTTTTT. Its protein product is CASSLGGGGEKLFF.